This T cell receptor beta chain derives from a study of blood T cell repertoires in COVID-19 (dated by TCRdb to the early 2020s). Context from the whole study: Samples covering the acute and convalescent phases of COVID-19 were provided by collaborators in the United States, Italy and Spain. The prospective study material was composed of cDNA or gDNA derived from T cells, B-cell-depleted T cells, or PBMCs. Subjects who had been exposed to COVID-19, were actively infected with it, or had recovered from it provided the deeply sampled blood TCRbeta repertoires that made up the dataset. The repertoires were made available in a free public database intended to serve as a resource for research on the immune response to SARS-CoV-2. Samples were obtained from the ongoing ImmuneRACE study (first 160 participants) and from over 1,000 subjects provided by 6 global collaborators. A de-identified subject ID, COVID-19 status, age in years and sex were almost always included in the sample metadata. Where available, HLA class I and class II types were taken from metadata supplied by the sample provider and were not determined by assay-based typing.

At one collaborating source in Seattle, patients were enrolled during active infection and were followed longitudinally through the course of disease. Collaborating institutions collected whole blood in K2EDTA tubes following their own protocols. For TCRbeta analysis, collaborators shipped samples in one of three forms: frozen whole blood, isolated PBMCs, or DNA extracted from either of those sample types. There are 15 amino acids in the CDR3, from cysteine to phenylalanine inclusive. Left in the record is the CDR3 DNA by itself, 45 bases read in frame from the first base. The germline V gene encodes CDR1 SGHTA and CDR2 FQGNSA. V is cut back by 7 bases and J by 2 bases, with 10 bases in the junction unmatched. Study-level results and caveats: The quantity of clinical and demographic metadata differed by source and by participant and was supplied without curation.

TCRbeta CDR3 regions were amplified from genomic DNA by means of the immunoSEQ Assay, a bias-controlled multiplex PCR. As for how the authors treated the data: Nucleated cell counts per sample were estimated from amplification of reference gene primers within the assay. Sequence reads were collapsed and filtered to measure the absolute abundance of every unique TCRbeta CDR3 rearrangement. For each sample, productive Simpson clonality was calculated by taking the square root of Simpson's diversity index across productive rearrangements. Drawn from immuneACCESS, this table holds only the in-frame rearrangements with V and J called that TCRdb kept. Clones are partly lost; checked studies trace under half to an unresolved V gene and leave the rest unexplained. The V and J calls and clone size are taken from that table; D and trimming were inferred from the DNA. The sample table lists 140,000 to 150,000 clones, over 75% of them with a count of one. Of the sample, approximately 8% falls within the top ten clones.

This clone was seen only once. Its antigen remains unidentified. Base qualities are missing; no much larger clone stands one base away. The sequence was collected from a woman in her sixties or seventies with COVID-19, enrolled during active disease. Sequenced material: peripheral blood. The chain couples TRBV7-2 to TRBJ2-7, and TRBD1 matches 8 of the central bases. The sequenced DNA is TGTGCCAGCAAGCCGACCGGGACAGGACCCTACGAGCAGTACTTC. This codes for CASKPTGTGPYEQYF.